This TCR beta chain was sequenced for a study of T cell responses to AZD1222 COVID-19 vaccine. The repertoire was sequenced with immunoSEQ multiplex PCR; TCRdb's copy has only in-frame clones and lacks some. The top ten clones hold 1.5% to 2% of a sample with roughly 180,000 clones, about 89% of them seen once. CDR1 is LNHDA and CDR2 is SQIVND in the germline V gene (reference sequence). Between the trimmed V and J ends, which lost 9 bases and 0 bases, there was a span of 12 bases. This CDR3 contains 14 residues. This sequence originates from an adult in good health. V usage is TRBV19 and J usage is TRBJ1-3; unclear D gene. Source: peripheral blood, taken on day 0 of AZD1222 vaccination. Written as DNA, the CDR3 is TGTGCCAGCCTCTTTAAAGCCTCTGGAAACACCATATATTTT. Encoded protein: CASLFKASGNTIYF.